The source of this TCR beta chain is a study of T-cell memory formation after mild COVID-19. Study-wide points: Clones that contracted from day 15 to 85 were balanced CD4/CD8, while later expanders leaned CD4+.

MiXCR, run by TCRdb on the 5' RACE reads, gives a single entry per CDR3 protein. The data show some 160,000 distinct CDR3 sequences, with roughly 28% seen just once and about 12% held by the top ten. Germline V gene sequence: CDR1 DFQATT, CDR2 SNEGSKA (reference sequence). V was pared by 6 bases and J by 1 base, with 15 bases between. This CDR3 is 14 amino acids long. On this clonotype: Its antigen is currently unknown.

The sequence derives from an adult woman who had mild COVID-19 (a few samples of this study predate the infection). Cell type and time point are not known. The chain has TRBV20-1 and TRBJ1-1, with D possibly being TRBD1 (5 bases). Sequencing was performed on PBMCs or a T cell subset sorted from them (not recorded which). CDR3 sequence: CSATPGRGNTEAFF. DNA of the CDR3: TGCAGTGCAACTCCGGGACGGGGGAACACTGAAGCTTTCTTT.